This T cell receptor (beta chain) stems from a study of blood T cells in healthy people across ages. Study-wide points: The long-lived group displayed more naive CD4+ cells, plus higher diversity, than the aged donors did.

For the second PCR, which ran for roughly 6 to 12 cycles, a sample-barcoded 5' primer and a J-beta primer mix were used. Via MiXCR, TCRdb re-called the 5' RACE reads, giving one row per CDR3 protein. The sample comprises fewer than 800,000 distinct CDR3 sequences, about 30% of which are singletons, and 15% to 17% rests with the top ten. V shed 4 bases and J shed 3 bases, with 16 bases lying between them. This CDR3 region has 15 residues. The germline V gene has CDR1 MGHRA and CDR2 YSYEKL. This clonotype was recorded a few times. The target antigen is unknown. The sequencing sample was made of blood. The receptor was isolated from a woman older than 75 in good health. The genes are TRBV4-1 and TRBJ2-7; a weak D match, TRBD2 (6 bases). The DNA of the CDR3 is TGCGCCAGCAGCCCGGGCCCTGGAGGGTACTACGAGCAGTACTTC. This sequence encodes CASSPGPGGYYEQYF.